The 25 T cell receptor beta chains listed next were all sequenced from one sample in a study of radiation and T cells in renal cell carcinoma. The time point here: blood 4 weeks post-SBRT, at nephrectomy. Treatment of the sample: 15 Gy SBRT to primary tumor, nephrectomy 4 weeks later. Here immunoSEQ multiplex PCR was the method, and the copy in TCRdb shows in-frame clones only, minus some. In the table there are about 77,000 clones, over 80% of which are singletons. The sequencing used blood, collected from a patient whose treatment included radiotherapy and nephrectomy. Receptor source: a woman aged 60-75 years with renal cell carcinoma.

This clone was observed a single time. The rearrangement joins TRBV5-4 to TRBJ2-7, with D possibly being TRBD1 (5 bases). This CDR3 has 10 residues. CDR1 and CDR2 from the germline V gene are SGHNT and YYREEE (reference sequence). V was pared by 8 bases and J by 9 bases, with 12 bases between. This CDR3 is CAREVGVQYF. DNA of the CDR3: TGTGCCAGAGAAGTAGGGGTGCAGTACTTC.

The gene calls are TRBV6-6 and TRBJ1-4; tentatively, D is TRBD1 (5 bases). The length of the CDR3 is 15 residues. Trimming left V 5 bases short and J 10 bases short, with 20 bases between. The germline V gene encodes CDR1 MNHNY and CDR2 SVGAGI (reference sequence). CDR3 DNA sequence: TGTGCCAGCAGTCCTTCGATAGGGGTCGGGAGAAAACTGTTTTTT. Residues: CASSPSIGVGRKLFF.

The V call is TRBV9, the J call TRBJ2-2; D is undetermined. Germline assignment: CDR1 SGDLS and CDR2 YYNGEE. CDR3 size: 15 residues. V lost 2 bases and J 5 bases, leaving 13 bases between the germline ends. The CDR3 sequence: CASSVDQPRTGELFF. CDR3 DNA: TGTGCCAGCAGCGTGGATCAGCCGCGGACCGGGGAGCTGTTTTTT.

V is TRBV7-9 and J is TRBJ2-7; 9 positions agree with TRBD1. This CDR3 is built from 14 residues. Germline V gene data show CDR1 as SEHNR and CDR2 as FQNEAQ (reference sequence). V shed 4 bases and J 5 bases; nucleotides not matched to a gene: 6. Written as DNA, the CDR3 is TGTGCCAGCAGCTCCCAGGGACAGGGAAACGAGCAGTACTTC. It specifies CASSSQGQGNEQYF. Looking up the rest from reference TRBV7-9 and TRBJ2-7 gives the full variable domain: DTGVSQNPRHKITKRGQNVTFRCDPISEHNRLYWYRQTLGQGPEFLTYFQNEAQLEKSRLLSDRFSAERPKGSFSTLEIQRTEQGDSAMYLCASSSQGQGNEQYFGPGTRLTVT.

The gene calls are TRBV5-1 and TRBJ1-2; possibly TRBD1 for D (5 bases). The length of the CDR3 is 13 residues. Germline V gives CDR1 SGHRS, CDR2 YFSETQ. V lost 4 bases and J 4 bases, leaving 11 bases between the germline ends. In DNA form, the CDR3 reads TGCGCCAGCAGCCGGGACGATAGCTATGGCTACACCTTC. Protein sequence: CASSRDDSYGYTF.

The V gene is TRBV4-1, the J gene TRBJ1-3, with unresolved D. The germline V gene has CDR1 MGHRA and CDR2 YSYEKL. The CDR3 consists of 14 residues. Trimming cost V 0 bases and J 3 bases, with 6 bases left between them. The CDR3, as DNA: TGCGCCAGCAGCCAAGATTCATATGGAAACACCATATATTTT. This encodes CASSQDSYGNTIYF.

The chain is built from TRBV20-1 and TRBJ2-1, with TRBD1 as a possible D gene (6 bases). Germline V gene data show CDR1 as DFQATT and CDR2 as SNEGSKA (reference sequence). V dropped 3 bases and J dropped 9 bases, with 9 bases sitting between them. The CDR3 runs to 11 residues. The CDR3 bases are TGCAGTGCTAGTGGGGGCCTTGAGCAGTTCTTC. It yields the protein CSASGGLEQFF.

The V gene is TRBV13, the J gene TRBJ1-2; 8 bases agree with TRBD1. V gave up 3 bases and J gave up 3 bases; unmatched junction bases: 0. The CDR3 contains 13 residues. The germline V gene has CDR1 PRHDT and CDR2 FYEKMQ (reference sequence). CDR3 DNA: TGTGCCAGCAGCTTGACAGGGGACTATGGCTACACCTTC. Its translation is CASSLTGDYGYTF.

The chain links TRBV28 to TRBJ2-1; either TRBD1 or TRBD2 may supply D (5 bases each). This CDR3 has 15 amino acids. Germline loops: CDR1 MDHEN, CDR2 SYDVKM. Trimming stripped 6 bases from V and 8 bases from J, with 20 bases between. This CDR3 reads CASSLGLVRGDEQFF. CDR3 nucleotide sequence: TGTGCCAGCAGCCTTGGGCTAGTGAGGGGAGATGAGCAGTTCTTC.

The chain couples TRBV28 to TRBJ2-1; TRBD1 is a possible D gene (6 bases). From germline, CDR1 is MDHEN and CDR2 SYDVKM. Trimming cost V 4 bases and J 9 bases, with 19 bases left between them. This CDR3 comprises 15 residues. The CDR3 is CASSSPGALRGEQFF. Written as DNA, the CDR3 is TGTGCCAGCAGTTCACCAGGGGCTCTGAGGGGTGAGCAGTTCTTC.

Only a few counts were recorded for this clone. V usage is TRBV5-4 and J usage is TRBJ1-1; the match to TRBD1 covers 8 bases. V trimming: 5 bases; J trimming: 6 bases; junction bases outside the gene matches: 9. The CDR3 covers 14 residues. Germline V gene sequence: CDR1 SGHNT, CDR2 YYREEE (reference sequence). The CDR3 bases are TGTGCCAGCAGTCTGAAGACAGGGGTGGCTGAAGCTTTCTTT. Translation: CASSLKTGVAEAFF.

V and J are TRBV7-9 and TRBJ1-1, with D possibly being TRBD1 (5 bases). Trimming removed 1 base at V and 4 bases at J, with 13 bases between. Germline V CDR1 and CDR2: SEHNR, FQNEAQ (reference sequence). The CDR3 totals 15 residues. CDR3 sequence: CASSLGLAGTTEAFF. CDR3 sequence (DNA): TGTGCCAGCAGCTTAGGATTGGCAGGGACCACTGAAGCTTTCTTT.

The CDR3 loop is CASRQKPGANYGYTF. CDR3 DNA: TGTGCCAGCAGACAGAAGCCCGGAGCTAACTATGGCTACACCTTC. The chain joins TRBV6-5 to TRBJ1-2; no definite D call. Trimming took 6 bases from V and 0 from J, leaving 14 bases between them. The CDR3 covers 15 residues. Germline V gene sequence: CDR1 MNHEY, CDR2 SVGAGI.

The chain links TRBV18 to TRBJ2-3; tentatively, D is TRBD1 (5 bases). The CDR3 spans 14 residues. Between the trimmed V and J ends, which lost 6 bases and 2 bases, there was a span of 12 bases. The V gene's germline CDR1 is KGHSH and CDR2 LQKENI. This CDR3 reads CASSHADTTDTQYF. DNA of the CDR3: TGTGCCAGCTCTCACGCGGACACCACAGATACGCAGTATTTT.

V usage is TRBV18 and J usage is TRBJ1-1; possibly TRBD1 for D (5 bases). The CDR3 spans 15 residues. CDR1 and CDR2 from the germline V gene are KGHSH and LQKENI. The V end was cut by 3 bases, the J end by 0 bases, with 11 bases between. CDR3 sequence reads: CASSPPDTLNTEAFF. In nucleotides, the CDR3 is TGTGCCAGCTCACCCCCGGACACCTTGAACACTGAAGCTTTCTTT.

The chain links TRBV5-1 to TRBJ1-1; D unclear. CDR3 length: 13 amino acids. V was pared by 5 bases and J by 11 bases, with 19 bases between. In germline, CDR1 is SGHRS, CDR2 YFSETQ. Here the CDR3 reads CASREEGPGGAFF. The CDR3 nucleotides are TGCGCCAGCAGGGAGGAGGGCCCGGGCGGGGCTTTCTTT. Variable domain in full (rest from reference TRBV5-1 and TRBJ1-1): KAGVTQTPRYLIKTRGQQVTLSCSPISGHRSVSWYQQTPGQGLQFLFEYFSETQRNKGNFPGRFSGRQFSNSRSEMNVSTLELGDSALYLCASREEGPGGAFFGQGTRLTVV.

The chain uses TRBV9 and TRBJ2-7; tentative D call: TRBD1 (6 bases). V dropped 0 bases and J dropped 7 bases, with 20 bases sitting between them. This CDR3 is built from 16 residues. From germline, CDR1 is SGDLS and CDR2 YYNGEE. The CDR3 coding sequence is TGTGCCAGCAGCGTAGCAGACAGGCCAAGTACGAGAGAGCAGTACTTC. Translating gives CASSVADRPSTREQYF.

This sequence joins TRBV7-2 and TRBJ2-1; 9 bases line up with TRBD1. Germline values: CDR1 SGHTA, CDR2 FQGNSA. J lost 1 base, V lost 4 bases, and 2 bases had no gene match. CDR3 size: 15 residues. In DNA form, the CDR3 reads TGTGCCAGCAGCTCACAGGGGGCATCCTACAATGAGCAGTTCTTC. This codes for CASSSQGASYNEQFF. The complete variable domain, with remaining parts taken from reference TRBV7-2 and TRBJ2-1, reads GAGVSQSPSNKVTEKGKDVELRCDPISGHTALYWYRQSLGQGLEFLIYFQGNSAPDKSGLPSDRFSAERTGGSVSTLTIQRTQQEDSAVYLCASSSQGASYNEQFFGPGTRLTVL.

This clone has just one count. The genes are TRBV6-6 and TRBJ1-5; D remains unclear. CDR3 length: 14 amino acids. Germline CDR1 and CDR2: MNHNY and SVGAGI (reference sequence). The V end lost 4 bases, the J end lost 2 bases, and 9 bases lay between the germline ends. The CDR3 region is CASSSGPGNQPQHF. DNA of the CDR3: TGTGCCAGCAGTTCCGGACCTGGCAATCAGCCCCAGCATTTT.

The DNA of the CDR3 is TGTGCCAGCAGCCAAGTCGGGGGAGATACGCAGTATTTT. The encoded protein is CASSQVGGDTQYF. V is TRBV4-2 and J is TRBJ2-3; tentatively, D is TRBD2 (6 bases). Trimming shortened V by 1 base and J by 5 bases, and 7 bases separated the two germline ends. This CDR3 has 13 residues. The V gene's germline CDR1 is LGHNA and CDR2 YNFKEQ.

This clone was seen more than once but under ten times. V gene TRBV5-6 combines with J gene TRBJ1-3, with unresolved D. Germline V gives CDR1 SGHDT, CDR2 YYEEEE. Trimming stripped 4 bases from V and 4 bases from J, with 12 bases between. The CDR3 contains 14 residues. CDR3 DNA: TGTGCCAGCAGCCCCGTGGGTGCGGGAAACACCATATATTTT. Its translation is CASSPVGAGNTIYF.

This clone showed up just once. The sample has other DNA sequences that encode this CDR3 too. The chain carries TRBV5-1 and TRBJ1-1, with D uncertain. Germline lookup yields CDR1 SGHRS and CDR2 YFSETQ. V was shortened by 0 bases and J by 0 bases, with 6 bases between the two germline ends. The CDR3 loop spans 14 amino acids. The CDR3 coding sequence is TGCGCCAGCAGCTTGGATTCCCTGAACACTGAAGCTTTCTTT. Translated: CASSLDSLNTEAFF.

Note on this clone: Other DNA sequences in the same sample also yield this CDR3. This chain links TRBV5-1 with TRBJ2-3; TRBD2 aligns across 14 bases. The CDR3 is 15 residues long. In germline, CDR1 is SGHRS, CDR2 YFSETQ. The ends lost 0 bases at V and 7 bases at J; junction bases unmatched: 1. Written as DNA, the CDR3 is TGCGCCAGCAGCTTGGGGACTAGCGGGGGGAATACGCAGTATTTT. This gives the protein CASSLGTSGGNTQYF.

CDR3 sequence: CASSLPGNYGYTF. The CDR3 nucleotides are TGTGCCAGCAGTTTACCGGGGAACTATGGCTACACCTTC. This sequence joins TRBV28 and TRBJ1-2; D not resolved. This CDR3 contains 13 residues. With 2 bases removed from V and 2 bases from J, the gap between germline ends came to 6 bases. Germline lookup yields CDR1 MDHEN and CDR2 SYDVKM.

The chain recombines TRBV2 with TRBJ2-7; TRBD1 aligns across 11 bases. Per the germline V gene, CDR1 is SNHLY and CDR2 is FYNNEI. Trimming cost V 6 bases and J 3 bases; bases outside gene matches: 13. The CDR3 is made up of 17 amino acids. CDR3 region: CASSKPGQGVGNYEQYF. CDR3 bases: TGTGCCAGCAGCAAGCCGGGACAGGGGGTGGGGAACTACGAGCAGTACTTC.